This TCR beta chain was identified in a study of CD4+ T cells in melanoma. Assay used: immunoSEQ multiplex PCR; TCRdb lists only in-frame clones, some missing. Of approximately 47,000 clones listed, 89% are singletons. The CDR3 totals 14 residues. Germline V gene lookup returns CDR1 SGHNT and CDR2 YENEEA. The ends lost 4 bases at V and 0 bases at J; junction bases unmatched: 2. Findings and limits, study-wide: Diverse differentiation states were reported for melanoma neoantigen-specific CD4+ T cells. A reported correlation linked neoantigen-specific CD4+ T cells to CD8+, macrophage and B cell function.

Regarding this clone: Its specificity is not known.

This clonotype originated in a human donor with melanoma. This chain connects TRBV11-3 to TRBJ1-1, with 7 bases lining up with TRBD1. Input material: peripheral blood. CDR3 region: CASSSGGMNTEAFF. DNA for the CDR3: TGTGCCAGCAGCTCAGGGGGGATGAACACTGAAGCTTTCTTT.